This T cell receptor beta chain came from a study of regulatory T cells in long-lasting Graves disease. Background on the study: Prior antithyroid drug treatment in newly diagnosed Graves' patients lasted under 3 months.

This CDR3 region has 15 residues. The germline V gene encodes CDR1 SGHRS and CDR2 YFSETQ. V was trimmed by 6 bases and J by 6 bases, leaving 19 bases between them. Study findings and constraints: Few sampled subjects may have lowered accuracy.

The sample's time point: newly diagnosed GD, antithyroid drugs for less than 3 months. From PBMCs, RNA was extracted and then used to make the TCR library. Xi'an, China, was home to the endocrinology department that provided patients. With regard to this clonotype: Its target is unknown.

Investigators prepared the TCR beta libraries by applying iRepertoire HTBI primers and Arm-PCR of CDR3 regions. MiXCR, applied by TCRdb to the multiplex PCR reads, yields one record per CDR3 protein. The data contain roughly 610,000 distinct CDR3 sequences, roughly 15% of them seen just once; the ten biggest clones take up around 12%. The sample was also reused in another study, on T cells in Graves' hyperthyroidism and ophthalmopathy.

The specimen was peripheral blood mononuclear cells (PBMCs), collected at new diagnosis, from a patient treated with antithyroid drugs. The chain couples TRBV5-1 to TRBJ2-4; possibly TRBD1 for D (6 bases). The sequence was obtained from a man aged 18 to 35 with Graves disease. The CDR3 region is CASTTYGQNPNIQYF. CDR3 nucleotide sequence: TGCGCCAGCACCACGTATGGACAGAATCCAAACATTCAGTACTTC.